Listed here are 30 T cell receptor beta chains from one sample, sequenced in a study of spatial heterogeneity in lung cancer. Time point in this sample: sample taken at primary tumor resection. In each case, whole RNA from tumor, nontumor lung or frozen PBMC was sequenced unsorted. TCRdb re-derived calls from the 5' RACE reads in MiXCR, one entry per CDR3 protein. The table includes some 8,600 distinct CDR3 sequences, 4% to 5% detected once. The sample was PBMCs, taken at surgery. These receptors all come from a male donor with early-stage non-small cell lung cancer.

This clonotype was detected many times. As an off-target read in a library built for alpha chains, this beta chain has a frequency of little significance. The chain uses TRBV30 and TRBJ1-3; a possible D gene is TRBD1 (5 bases). The CDR3 length is 14 residues. V was clipped by 3 bases and J by 6 bases, with 15 bases between them. The germline V gene encodes CDR1 GTSNPN and CDR2 SVGIG (reference sequence). This chain's CDR3 is CAWRPTGTPNTIYF. The CDR3 DNA reads as TGTGCCTGGAGACCTACAGGAACGCCAAACACCATATATTTT. The variable domain in full, with the rest retrieved from reference TRBV30 and TRBJ1-3, is SQTIHQWPATLVQPVGSPLSLECTVEGTSNPNLYWYRQAAGRGLQLLFYSVGIGQISSEVPQNLSASRPQDRQFILSSKKLLLSDSGFYLCAWRPTGTPNTIYFGEGSWLTVV.

This clonotype was picked up many times. For a library built for alpha chains, this beta chain is a stray read; little rests on its size. This rearrangement joins TRBV9 to TRBJ1-3; D remains unclear. Trimming took 0 bases from V and 0 from J, leaving 13 bases between them. This CDR3 has 17 residues. In germline, CDR1 is SGDLS, CDR2 YYNGEE. CDR3 sequence: CASSVGVDTLSGNTIYF. The CDR3, as DNA: TGTGCCAGCAGCGTAGGGGTCGACACTCTCTCTGGAAACACCATATATTTT.

On this clonotype itself: This beta chain slipped into a library made for alpha chains as a stray read, so its size is not meaningful. The rearrangement joins TRBV7-8 to TRBJ1-5; D not certain. Trimming took 5 bases from V and 6 from J, leaving 26 bases between them. CDR1 is SGHVS, CDR2 FQNEAQ, per germline. CDR3 length equals 18 residues. The CDR3 region has the DNA TGTGCCAGCAGCCCGAGCCCTGCTGTCTCGGCACTCGCTCAGCCCCAGCATTTT. This encodes CASSPSPAVSALAQPQHF.

This clonotype was seen repeatedly, ten times or more. The library was built for alpha chains, so this beta chain is an off-target read and its size means little. The chain is built from TRBV6-5 and TRBJ2-1, with D perhaps matching TRBD1 or TRBD2 (5 bases each). Trimming took 6 bases from V and 10 from J, leaving 16 bases between them. The CDR3 runs to 13 residues. The germline gives CDR1 MNHEY, CDR2 SVGAGI. The CDR3 DNA reads TGTGCCAGCAGCCGAGTTGGGGGTGGCGAGCAGTTCTTC. It translates to CASSRVGGGEQFF.

This clonotype was detected many times. Since the library was made to target alpha chains, this beta chain is a stray read and its abundance is not meaningful. In nucleotides, the CDR3 is TGCGCCAGCAGCCAAGTAGGCAGGGGAGGCTATGGCTACACCTTC. Translation: CASSQVGRGGYGYTF. The V and J genes are TRBV4-3 and TRBJ1-2; D is perhaps TRBD1 (6 bases). The ends were cut back, 1 base at V and 4 bases at J, with 13 bases in the middle. Germline V gives CDR1 LGHNA, CDR2 YSLEER. CDR3 length: 15 residues.

This clonotype came up many times. With the library built for alpha chains, this beta chain is off target and its frequency is not meaningful. The rearrangement joins TRBV7-2 to TRBJ2-7, with 15 bases aligning to TRBD2. The CDR3 extends over 17 amino acids. Germline V gene sequence: CDR1 SGHTA, CDR2 FQGNSA. With 5 bases clipped from V and 4 bases from J, the junction kept 9 bases outside the gene matches. The CDR3 coding sequence is TGTGCCAGCAGCGGAGGACTAGCGGGGGGGATACTTTACGAGCAGTACTTC. Its translation: CASSGGLAGGILYEQYF.

This clonotype was observed at least ten times. This beta chain is a stray sequence in a library constructed for alpha chains; its clone size is not meaningful. The V and J genes are TRBV2 and TRBJ2-3, with TRBD2 matching over 9 bases. V shed 0 bases and J 7 bases; nucleotides not matched to a gene: 5. The CDR3 consists of 15 residues. Per the germline V gene, CDR1 is SNHLY and CDR2 is FYNNEI. The CDR3: CASSEAGLAGYTQYF. CDR3 nucleotides: TGTGCCAGCAGTGAAGCTGGGCTAGCGGGGTATACGCAGTATTTT.

Many counts were recorded for this clonotype. This beta chain was picked up by a library intended for alpha chains and is off target, so its count carries little meaning. The chain employs TRBV6-1 and TRBJ1-1; D not certain. This CDR3 spans 16 amino acids. Trimming took 2 bases from V and 0 from J, leaving 13 bases between them. Germline V gene sequence: CDR1 MNHNS, CDR2 SASEGT. CDR3 in amino acids: CASSEFINNLNTEAFF. CDR3 nucleotide sequence: TGTGCCAGCAGTGAATTTATAAATAACCTGAACACTGAAGCTTTCTTT.

This clonotype is termed medium-sized. In a library made to pick up alpha chains, this beta chain is a stray read with a size that means little. The rearrangement joins TRBV7-9 to TRBJ1-1, with D unresolved. CDR1 and CDR2 (germline): SEHNR, FQNEAQ (reference sequence). Trimming pared 2 bases from V and 8 bases from J, leaving 9 bases between. The CDR3 extends over 12 amino acids. DNA for the CDR3: TGTGCCAGCAGCTTAAGGACGGTCGAAGCTTTCTTT. Amino acids: CASSLRTVEAFF. The full variable domain, in which reference TRBV7-9 and TRBJ1-1 provide the parts outside the CDR3, is DTGVSQNPRHKITKRGQNVTFRCDPISEHNRLYWYRQTLGQGPEFLTYFQNEAQLEKSRLLSDRFSAERPKGSFSTLEIQRTEQGDSAMYLCASSLRTVEAFFGQGTRLTVV.

This clonotype showed up many times. For a library built for alpha chains, this beta chain is a stray read; little rests on its size. The chain carries TRBV7-9 and TRBJ1-4; unclear D gene. Per germline, CDR1 SEHNR and CDR2 FQNEAQ (reference sequence). The CDR3 sequence is 15 residues long. V lost 3 bases, J lost 0 bases, and 8 bases lay in between. CDR3 sequence reads: CASSLSSATNEKLFF. The DNA of the CDR3 is TGTGCCAGCAGCTTGTCATCCGCAACTAATGAAAAACTGTTTTTT. Using reference TRBV7-9 and TRBJ1-4 for the parts outside the CDR3, the full variable domain is DTGVSQNPRHKITKRGQNVTFRCDPISEHNRLYWYRQTLGQGPEFLTYFQNEAQLEKSRLLSDRFSAERPKGSFSTLEIQRTEQGDSAMYLCASSLSSATNEKLFFGSGTQLSVL.

Many counts were recorded for this clonotype. This beta chain is an off-target read within a library intended for alpha chains, so its frequency means little. The chain has TRBV20-1 and TRBJ1-1; no clear D gene. This CDR3 is 14 amino acids long. V lost 3 bases to trimming and J lost 0 bases, with 11 bases between them. Germline values: CDR1 DFQATT, CDR2 SNEGSKA (reference sequence). The CDR3: CSARIRAMNTEAFF. The CDR3 DNA sequence: TGCAGTGCTAGGATAAGGGCTATGAACACTGAAGCTTTCTTT.

A remark on this clonotype: This beta chain lies outside the target of a library built for alpha chains; its clone size means little. The chain has TRBV6-6 and TRBJ1-2; the D is unclear. The CDR3 sequence is 14 residues long. Germline V gives CDR1 MNHNY, CDR2 SVGAGI (reference sequence). V was trimmed by 5 bases and J by 0 bases, leaving 10 bases between them. The CDR3 nucleotides read TGTGCCAGCAGTCAACATCAAGCTAACTATGGCTACACCTTC. As protein: CASSQHQANYGYTF.

This clonotype occurred many times. For a library built for alpha chains, this beta chain is a stray read; little rests on its size. The rearrangement joins TRBV7-2 to TRBJ1-2; no firm D call. The CDR3 totals 14 residues. The V gene lost 2 bases and the J gene lost 3 bases, with 10 bases spanning the gap. Germline-derived CDR1 and CDR2 are SGHTA and FQGNSA. The CDR3 loop is CASSLTPLHYGYTF. Here the CDR3 DNA reads TGTGCCAGCAGCTTAACCCCGCTTCACTATGGCTACACCTTC.

This clonotype has ten or more counts. In a library made to pick up alpha chains, this beta chain is a stray read with a size that means little. CDR3 nucleotide sequence: TGCGCCAGCAGCCACCTAGCGGGGGAGGCCTACGAGCAGTACTTC. Protein sequence: CASSHLAGEAYEQYF. V is TRBV4-3 and J is TRBJ2-7; TRBD2 agrees at 10 bases. The germline V gene has CDR1 LGHNA and CDR2 YSLEER. This CDR3 spans 15 amino acids. Germline trimming cut 3 bases from V and 2 bases from J; bases unmatched to any gene: 4.

There are many counts of this clonotype. This beta chain represents an off-target read in a library built for alpha chains; its size is of limited meaning. V gene TRBV2 combines with J gene TRBJ1-6; D is perhaps TRBD1 (6 bases). The ends were cut back, 8 bases at V and 7 bases at J, with 18 bases in the middle. CDR1 and CDR2 from the germline V gene are SNHLY and FYNNEI. CDR3 size: 15 residues. This CDR3 is CASQRTAGTNSPLHF. CDR3 sequence (DNA): TGTGCCAGCCAGAGGACAGCGGGCACGAATTCACCCCTCCACTTT.

Note on this clonotype: A library prepared for alpha chains yielded this beta chain as an off-target read; its size is of little meaning. The chain is built from TRBV4-1 and TRBJ2-3, with 8 bases that match TRBD2. Trimming took 0 bases from V and 1 from J; bases not matched to a gene: 9. The CDR3 runs 18 residues. Germline V gives CDR1 MGHRA, CDR2 YSYEKL. CDR3 loop: CASSQDSGAGGRTDTQYF. The CDR3 nucleotides read TGCGCCAGCAGCCAAGATTCGGGCGCGGGGGGACGCACAGATACGCAGTATTTT.

This clonotype was seen ten or more times. This beta chain turned up in a library designed for alpha chains; as an off-target read, its abundance says little. This chain uses TRBV10-1 with TRBJ2-2; TRBD2 matches at 7 bases. Trimming took 0 bases from V and 7 from J; bases not matched to a gene: 2. CDR1 is WNHNN, CDR2 SYGVQD, per germline (reference sequence). The CDR3 runs to 14 residues. The CDR3 reads CASSESRGFGELFF. The CDR3 DNA sequence: TGCGCCAGCAGTGAGTCGCGGGGGTTCGGGGAGCTGTTTTTT.

This clonotype was recorded many times. This beta chain turned up in a library designed for alpha chains; as an off-target read, its abundance says little. The chain combines TRBV20-1 with TRBJ1-1; TRBD1 is a possible D gene (5 bases). The CDR3 sequence is 13 residues long. Trimming took off 3 bases at V and 0 bases at J, with 8 bases between the two ends. Germline CDR1 DFQATT, CDR2 SNEGSKA (reference sequence). CDR3 residues: CSASGAMNTEAFF. Here the CDR3 DNA reads TGCAGTGCTAGTGGGGCCATGAACACTGAAGCTTTCTTT.

At least ten counts were recorded for this clonotype. For a library built for alpha chains, this beta chain is a stray read; little rests on its size. The J gene is TRBJ2-2, the V gene TRBV28; D may be TRBD1 (6 bases). V lost 10 bases, J lost 5 bases, and 11 bases lay in between. Germline V gene sequence: CDR1 MDHEN, CDR2 SYDVKM. The CDR3 consists of 12 residues. Written as DNA, the CDR3 is TGTGCCACTACAGGGTTTACCGGGGAGCTGTTTTTT. Its protein is CATTGFTGELFF.

There are many counts of this clonotype. This beta chain appears as a stray read in a library generated for alpha chains; its size is not informative. The chain carries TRBV5-4 and TRBJ2-2, with D possibly being TRBD1 (6 bases). The CDR3 covers 14 residues. Germline V gene sequence: CDR1 SGHNT, CDR2 YYREEE (reference sequence). V gave up 5 bases and J gave up 3 bases, with 11 bases separating them. CDR3 amino acids: CASSRNRDTGELFF. As DNA, the CDR3 is TGTGCCAGCAGTCGAAACAGGGACACCGGGGAGCTGTTTTTT.

The table lists this clonotype with many counts. Since it is a stray read in a library aimed at alpha chains, this beta chain has a size that is not meaningful. CDR3 DNA sequence: TGTGCCAGCAGCTTAATCGGGGGTTTTGGCACCGGGGAGCTGTTTTTT. This sequence encodes CASSLIGGFGTGELFF. The chain has TRBV11-2 and TRBJ2-2; D is perhaps TRBD2 (6 bases). The CDR3 loop spans 16 amino acids. The germline V gene has CDR1 SGHAT and CDR2 FQNNGV. The V and J ends lost 2 bases and 4 bases respectively, with 14 bases between them.

In its sample, this clonotype is medium-sized. This beta chain lies outside the target of a library built for alpha chains; its clone size means little. CDR3 sequence reads: CASGTGEQETQYF. CDR3 coding DNA: TGTGCCAGCGGGACAGGAGAGCAAGAGACCCAGTACTTC. The genes are TRBV10-3 and TRBJ2-5; 8 bases are a match to TRBD1. V shed 10 bases, J shed 2 bases, and the junction held 6 bases outside the gene matches. The CDR3 is 13 residues long. Germline CDR1 ENHRY, CDR2 SYGVKD.

This clonotype has a count of ten or more. A library made for alpha chains picked up this beta chain off target, so its size means little. The V gene is TRBV7-2, the J gene TRBJ2-3; 8 bases agree with TRBD2. CDR1 SGHTA and CDR2 FQGNSA come from the germline V gene. V trimming: 1 base; J trimming: 1 base; junction bases outside the gene matches: 1. CDR3 length: 15 residues. Here the CDR3 reads CASSLVSGGTDTQYF. The CDR3 region has the DNA TGTGCCAGCAGCTTAGTTAGCGGGGGCACAGATACGCAGTATTTT.

This clonotype appeared many times. Since it is a stray read in a library aimed at alpha chains, this beta chain has a size that is not meaningful. V gene TRBV23-1 combines with J gene TRBJ2-3; possible D gene TRBD1, 5 bases. TRBV23-1 has ORF status, its function being uncertain. The CDR3 totals 15 residues. V dropped 0 bases and J dropped 5 bases, with 12 bases sitting between them. The chain's CDR3 is CASSQSGQILDTQYF. The CDR3 coding sequence is TGCGCCAGCAGTCAATCGGGGCAGATCTTAGATACGCAGTATTTT.

Of note for this clonotype: Little can be read into the size of this beta chain, an off-target read in a library designed for alpha chains. The CDR3 loop is CASSLGGQGQETQYF. CDR3 in DNA: TGTGCCAGCAGCTTAGGGGGACAGGGCCAAGAGACCCAGTACTTC. This chain uses TRBV13 with TRBJ2-5; the match to TRBD1 covers 9 bases. The germline V gene has CDR1 PRHDT and CDR2 FYEKMQ (reference sequence). Trimming removed 0 bases from V and 1 base from J; junction bases left unmatched: 0. The CDR3 is made up of 15 amino acids.

At least ten counts were recorded for this clonotype. Within a library made for alpha chains, this beta chain is off target, and its count is uninformative. The chain has TRBV29-1 and TRBJ2-1, with 9 nucleotides matching TRBD2. V dropped 4 bases and J dropped 4; count of bases not matched to a gene: 8. The germline gives CDR1 SQVTM, CDR2 ANQGSEA. CDR3 length equals 15 residues. CDR3 DNA: TGCAGCGTTGCAGCGGGGGGCCAAACATACAATGAGCAGTTCTTC. Its translation is CSVAAGGQTYNEQFF.

This clonotype has a count of ten or more. A library made for alpha chains picked up this beta chain off target, so its size means little. The chain employs TRBV10-1 and TRBJ2-3; D unresolved. Trimming took off 8 bases at V and 2 bases at J, with 20 bases between the two ends. CDR1 is WNHNN, CDR2 SYGVQD, per germline (reference sequence). CDR3 length: 16 residues. The CDR3 region is CASGLNPSKNTDTQYF. In DNA, the CDR3 is TGCGCCAGCGGGTTGAATCCAAGCAAGAACACAGATACGCAGTATTTT.

By frequency in the sample, this clonotype is large. This beta chain is a stray sequence in a library constructed for alpha chains; its clone size is not meaningful. V usage is TRBV5-1 and J usage is TRBJ2-1; 10 nucleotides match TRBD2. Germline-derived CDR1 and CDR2 are SGHRS and YFSETQ. CDR3 length: 15 amino acids. V shed 2 bases, J shed 4 bases, and the junction held 3 bases outside the gene matches. The CDR3 sequence is CASSFQRGGYNEQFF. For the CDR3, the DNA is TGCGCCAGCAGCTTCCAGCGGGGGGGATACAATGAGCAGTTCTTC.

This clonotype was counted ten times or more. Little can be read into the size of this beta chain, an off-target read in a library designed for alpha chains. The chain employs TRBV12-3 or TRBV12-4 and TRBJ1-2; D is undetermined. The CDR3 covers 13 residues. Between the trimmed V and J ends, which lost 3 bases and 0 bases, there was a span of 5 bases. The CDR3 coding sequence is TGTGCCAGCAGTTTTGGCCCTAACTATGGCTACACCTTC. As protein: CASSFGPNYGYTF.

This clonotype was seen at least ten times. This beta chain is off target for a library built for alpha chains, so its abundance means little. The chain combines TRBV7-9 with TRBJ1-2, with TRBD1 identical over 7 bases. Germline V CDR1 and CDR2: SEHNR, FQNEAQ (reference sequence). This CDR3 spans 14 amino acids. With V trimmed by 4 bases and J by 5 bases, 7 bases remained unmatched. The CDR3 coding sequence is TGTGCCAGCAGCTCAACGACAGGGATGTATGGCTACACCTTC. Its protein product is CASSSTTGMYGYTF. The entire variable domain, with the rest obtained from reference TRBV7-9 and TRBJ1-2, is as follows: DTGVSQNPRHKITKRGQNVTFRCDPISEHNRLYWYRQTLGQGPEFLTYFQNEAQLEKSRLLSDRFSAERPKGSFSTLEIQRTEQGDSAMYLCASSSTTGMYGYTFGSGTRLTVV.